The clone carrying this T cell receptor beta chain was counted at least ten times. Authors of the study amplified TCR beta CDR3 regions from RNA transcripts. The HTBI primer set drove a first-round RT-PCR of the TCR CDR3. TCRdb reprocessed the multiplex PCR reads with MiXCR, giving one entry per CDR3 protein. The data show approximately 360,000 distinct CDR3 sequences, around 16% seen once. The data originate from a study of T cells in Graves' hyperthyroidism and ophthalmopathy. The CDR3 runs 16 residues. Germline trimming cut 2 bases from V and 8 bases from J; bases unmatched to any gene: 16. Per germline, CDR1 GTSNPN and CDR2 SVGIG (reference sequence).

The receptor was isolated from a woman younger than 30 with Graves' hyperthyroidism that later progressed to Graves' ophthalmopathy. Material for sequencing was blood. This chain connects TRBV30 to TRBJ1-2, with 8 bases fitting TRBD1. CDR3 DNA sequence: TGTGCCTGGAGTCGAAAAATCACGGACAGGGTGCTGGGCTACACCTTC. Translated: CAWSRKITDRVLGYTF.